The 4 T cell receptor beta chains in this list originate from one sample, sequenced in a study of beta chain features in type 1 diabetes. All of the isolated RNA was reverse transcribed, so expressed TCRB transcripts were sequenced. The table came from immunoSEQ multiplex PCR; TCRdb's copy has only in-frame clones and leaves some out. The sample shows roughly 340,000 clones, approximately 12% of them seen only once. Antigens of these TCRs are unknown. Study conclusions and caveats: When Type 1 diabetes patients were examined, their TCRB CDR3s proved moderately but significantly shorter in all four CD4+ subsets.

Sample: naive CD4+ T cells from blood. The receptors stem from a woman in her late teens or twenties with type 1 diabetes.

The CDR3 bases are TGTGCCAGCAGTACCCCTCTAGCGGGAGGGTGGGATGAGCAGTTCTTC. Its translation: CASSTPLAGGWDEQFF. The genes are TRBV27 and TRBJ2-1; 12 bases are a match to TRBD2. The germline V gene encodes CDR1 MNHEY and CDR2 SMNVEV (reference sequence). The CDR3 is 16 amino acids. V gave up 5 bases and J gave up 8 bases; unmatched junction bases: 10.

V usage is TRBV2 and J usage is TRBJ2-6; TRBD2 might be the D (7 bases). Germline V gene data show CDR1 as SNHLY and CDR2 as FYNNEI. This CDR3 contains 14 residues. Trimming took 7 bases from V and 2 from J, leaving 9 bases between them. The CDR3 sequence is CASKGGAGANVLTF. The CDR3 DNA is TGTGCCAGCAAAGGGGGGGCTGGGGCCAACGTCCTGACTTTC. Full variable domain (outside the CDR3, taken from reference TRBV2 and TRBJ2-6): EPEVTQTPSHQVTQMGQEVILRCVPISNHLYFYWYRQILGQKVEFLVSFYNNEISEKSEIFDDQFSVERPDGSNFTLKIRSTKLEDSAMYFCASKGGAGANVLTFGAGSRLTVL.

This clone was counted once. The chain uses TRBV25-1 and TRBJ2-1; 7 bases are shared with TRBD2. This CDR3 is 14 amino acids long. J lost 4 bases, V lost 6 bases, and 6 bases had no gene match. CDR1 is MGHDK and CDR2 is SYGVNS in the germline V gene. Written as DNA, the CDR3 is TGTGCCAGCAGAGCCACTAGCGTTTACAATGAGCAGTTCTTC. Protein: CASRATSVYNEQFF.

This clone was detected only a few times. The CDR3 coding sequence is TGTGCCAGTAGTATCGCCGGGACTAGCAAGGAGCAGTTCTTC. Translation gives CASSIAGTSKEQFF. V is TRBV19 and J is TRBJ2-1; TRBD2 aligns across 9 bases. The trim removed 3 bases at V and 10 bases at J, leaving 7 bases unmatched. Germline V gives CDR1 LNHDA, CDR2 SQIVND (reference sequence). The length of the CDR3 is 14 residues.